This T cell receptor beta chain emerged from a study of response to subunit inactivated influenza vaccine. Concerning this clonotype: Its antigen is as yet unknown.

MiXCR, applied by TCRdb to the RT-PCR reads, yields one record per CDR3 protein. The sample shows approximately 530,000 distinct CDR3 sequences, 10% to 15% of them seen only once. Findings of the study overall: With each seasonal influenza vaccination, the authors suggested, few new T cells are recruited.

This CDR3 is 17 amino acids long. The ends were cut back, 5 bases at V and 5 bases at J, with 22 bases in the middle. The germline V gene has CDR1 LGHNA and CDR2 YNFKEQ. The chain recombines TRBV4-2 with TRBJ2-1, with unresolved D. Specimen: PBMCs from blood, collected 40 to 50 days after vaccination. This receptor was obtained from a man over 45 who received an inactivated influenza vaccine. The CDR3 DNA follows: TGTGCCAGCAGCGGATCTCGCGATATATTGGGGAACAATGAGCAGTTCTTC. It translates to CASSGSRDILGNNEQFF.